Shown below are 32 T cell receptor beta chains from a single sample sequenced in a study of cytomegalovirus exposure and HLA in healthy donors. The PCR had 60 Vbeta and 13 Jbeta primers. Sequenced by immunoSEQ multiplex PCR; TCRdb stores in-frame clones only, minus some. Of around 300,000 clones in the sample, about 90% were seen once. The sequenced sample consisted of PBMCs. Receptors originate from a young woman in good health and CMV-seronegative.

The V gene is TRBV27, the J gene TRBJ2-4; D unresolved. The CDR3 runs 14 residues. V lost 2 bases and J 1 base, leaving 6 bases between the germline ends. Looked up from germline, CDR1 is MNHEY and CDR2 is SMNVEV (reference sequence). The CDR3 sequence is CASSLTPAKNIQYF. The CDR3 coding sequence is TGTGCCAGCAGTTTAACACCTGCCAAAAACATTCAGTACTTC.

The chain links TRBV4-2 to TRBJ2-2; tentatively, D is TRBD1 (7 bases). Trimming pared 1 base from V and 4 bases from J, leaving 10 bases between. This CDR3 comprises 15 residues. Germline assignment: CDR1 LGHNA and CDR2 YNFKEQ. CDR3 nucleotide sequence: TGTGCCAGCAGCCAAGCAGGGGGAGGCACCGGGGAGCTGTTTTTT. It specifies CASSQAGGGTGELFF.

This chain connects TRBV13 to TRBJ2-5; 7 bases map to TRBD2. The V gene end was trimmed by 3 bases and the J gene end by 0 bases; junction bases not matched to a gene: 7. The CDR3 totals 16 residues. Looked up from germline, CDR1 is PRHDT and CDR2 is FYEKMQ (reference sequence). In nucleotides, the CDR3 is TGTGCCAGCAGCTTTCGGGACTACCCGTACCAAGAGACCCAGTACTTC. Translating it yields CASSFRDYPYQETQYF.

This chain connects TRBV30 to TRBJ2-2; 11 positions match TRBD2. The CDR3 runs to 16 residues. Germline CDR1 reads GTSNPN; CDR2 reads SVGIG (reference sequence). CDR3 nucleotides: TGTATTGGGAGGGGGACTAGCGGAATAAACACCGGGGAGCTGTTTTTT. Protein product: CIGRGTSGINTGELFF. Supplemented by reference TRBV30 and TRBJ2-2, the full variable domain reads SQTIHQWPATLVQPVGSPLSLECTVEGTSNPNLYWYRQAAGRGLQLLFYSVGIGQISSEVPQNLSASRPQDRQFILSSKKLLLSDSGFYLCIGRGTSGINTGELFFGEGSRLTVL.

This rearrangement joins TRBV29-1 to TRBJ2-7; weak D call: TRBD2 (6 bases). Between the trimmed V and J ends, which lost 6 bases and 8 bases, there was a span of 35 bases. CDR1 is SQVTM, CDR2 ANQGSEA, per germline. CDR3 length: 18 residues. The CDR3 DNA reads as TGCAGCGTCTTTGGGACTCAAAGGGACCCCAAAGAAGTCTTCAAGCAGTACTTC. Translated, it gives CSVFGTQRDPKEVFKQYF.

This rearrangement joins TRBV2 to TRBJ2-5, with D possibly matching TRBD2 (7 bases). Germline loops: CDR1 SNHLY, CDR2 FYNNEI. The CDR3 covers 13 residues. V lost 7 bases to trimming and J lost 1 base, with 10 bases between them. CDR3 nucleotides: TGTGCCAGCACCCGGGGGGCCCAAGAGACCCAGTACTTC. This sequence encodes CASTRGAQETQYF.

The chain is built from TRBV15 and TRBJ1-1; possible D gene TRBD1, 5 bases. V was trimmed by 0 bases and J by 6 bases, leaving 8 bases between them. Germline CDR1 and CDR2: LNHNV and YYDKDF (reference sequence). This CDR3 has 13 residues. The CDR3, as DNA: TGTGCCACCAGCAGAGACCAGGGATCTGAAGCTTTCTTT. Protein: CATSRDQGSEAFF.

This clone showed up just a few times. The chain carries TRBV9 and TRBJ2-1; 12 bases line up with TRBD1. This CDR3 contains 15 residues. CDR1 and CDR2 (germline): SGDLS, YYNGEE. The trim removed 0 bases at V and 14 bases at J, leaving 9 bases unmatched. DNA for the CDR3: TGTGCCAGCAGCGTAGAGGGGACAGGGGGCGCGGGGGAGTTCTTC. This encodes CASSVEGTGGAGEFF.

This clone was picked up a small number of times. The chain couples TRBV6-5 to TRBJ2-7; TRBD1 might be the D (5 bases). Trimming took 0 bases from V and 2 from J, leaving 8 bases between them. The germline CDR1 and CDR2 sequences are MNHEY and SVGAGI. This CDR3 spans 14 amino acids. The CDR3 reads CASSYSQVTYEQYF. CDR3 nucleotide sequence: TGTGCCAGCAGTTACTCACAGGTAACCTACGAGCAGTACTTC.

This chain connects TRBV6-5 to TRBJ2-3; TRBD2 might be the D (6 bases). The CDR3 has 16 amino acids. V was pared by 3 bases and J by 4 bases, with 17 bases between. Germline V gives CDR1 MNHEY, CDR2 SVGAGI. This chain's CDR3 is CASSYSGTGMADTQYF. Here the CDR3 DNA reads TGTGCCAGCAGTTATTCCGGGACTGGAATGGCAGATACGCAGTATTTT.

The rearrangement uses TRBV19 and TRBJ1-2; possibly TRBD1 for D (5 bases). The V end was cut by 5 bases, the J end by 4 bases, with 14 bases between. This CDR3 spans 14 amino acids. Germline values: CDR1 LNHDA, CDR2 SQIVND (reference sequence). The CDR3 protein is CASSHKGLLYGYTF. The CDR3 DNA follows: TGTGCCAGTAGTCACAAGGGGCTCCTCTATGGCTACACCTTC.

This clone came up a few times. The chain couples TRBV5-1 to TRBJ2-7; D unclear. The germline gives CDR1 SGHRS, CDR2 YFSETQ. The CDR3 sequence is 13 residues long. V was shortened by 0 bases and J by 1 base, with 5 bases between the two germline ends. The DNA of the CDR3 is TGCGCCAGCAGCTTGGCCCCTTCCTACGAGCAGTACTTC. It yields the protein CASSLAPSYEQYF.

The gene calls are TRBV6-5 and TRBJ2-7; D is perhaps TRBD2 (8 bases). Per germline, CDR1 MNHEY and CDR2 SVGAGI. The CDR3 covers 11 residues. Trimming cost V 5 bases and J 10 bases, with 12 bases left between them. CDR3 loop: CASSREGAQYF. CDR3 sequence (DNA): TGTGCCAGCAGTCGGGAGGGGGCACAGTACTTC.

The CDR3 region has the DNA TGTGCCAGCAGCTTAGATCGTTACGGACAGGGGGCGGGGAATGGCTACACCTTC. This translates into CASSLDRYGQGAGNGYTF. The genes are TRBV11-2 and TRBJ1-2; 11 positions match TRBD1. J gave up 6 bases and V 0 bases, and 12 bases lay outside the gene matches. This CDR3 is 18 amino acids long. CDR1 and CDR2 from the germline V gene are SGHAT and FQNNGV.

This clone was seen more than once but under ten times. The V gene is TRBV18, the J gene TRBJ1-3; possibly TRBD1 for D (5 bases). Germline assignment: CDR1 KGHSH and CDR2 LQKENI. The CDR3 consists of 15 residues. V was clipped by 4 bases and J by 0 bases, with 10 bases between them. The CDR3 region has the DNA TGTGCCAGCTCACTAGGGGAAAGCTCTGGAAACACCATATATTTT. Translation: CASSLGESSGNTIYF.

The chain employs TRBV6-5 and TRBJ1-1, with D uncertain. V lost 6 bases and J lost 11, with 19 bases in between. Per the germline V gene, CDR1 is MNHEY and CDR2 is SVGAGI. This CDR3 spans 13 amino acids. The CDR3 bases are TGTGCCAGCAGGTTCGTTTCGACCGAGGAGGCTTTCTTT. Its translation is CASRFVSTEEAFF.

V and J are TRBV4-1 and TRBJ2-5; D call uncertain. The J call may be in error: the DNA end matches TRBJ2-7 better. CDR1 MGHRA and CDR2 YSYEKL come from the germline V gene. The CDR3 totals 14 residues. The CDR3 here is CASSLTNVPHEQYF. DNA of the CDR3: TGCGCCAGCAGCCTAACTAACGTACCCCACGAGCAGTACTTC.

The CDR3 sequence is CASSLRTGSTDTQYF. The CDR3 DNA reads as TGTGCCAGCAGCCTCAGGACGGGGAGCACAGATACGCAGTATTTT. The chain uses TRBV9 and TRBJ2-3; D is perhaps TRBD2 (5 bases). The V gene lost 4 bases and the J gene lost 0 bases, with 12 bases spanning the gap. The CDR3 sequence is 15 residues long. Germline V CDR1 and CDR2: SGDLS, YYNGEE.

V usage is TRBV9 and J usage is TRBJ2-2; D gene ambiguous. Germline V gives CDR1 SGDLS, CDR2 YYNGEE. This CDR3 contains 10 residues. V shed 7 bases and J shed 6 bases, with 4 bases lying between them. The CDR3 DNA follows: TGTGCCAGCGGCCCCGGGGAGCTGTTTTTT. This sequence encodes CASGPGELFF.

This clone was counted once. This chain connects TRBV25-1 to TRBJ2-7, with 8 nucleotides matching TRBD2. The germline V gene has CDR1 MGHDK and CDR2 SYGVNS. The length of the CDR3 is 15 residues. The V segment lost 6 bases and the J segment 2 bases; nucleotides outside the gene matches: 9. In nucleotides, the CDR3 is TGTGCCAGCAGCGAAACTAGCGGACTGGCCTACGAGCAGTACTTC. It codes for CASSETSGLAYEQYF.

The chain links TRBV6-6 to TRBJ2-1, with TRBD1 identical over 7 bases. The germline CDR1 and CDR2 sequences are MNHNY and SVGAGI (reference sequence). The CDR3 totals 14 residues. Germline trimming cut 7 bases from V and 7 bases from J; bases unmatched to any gene: 10. The CDR3 DNA is TGTGCCAGCAATGGACAGGTAGAAGGGAATGAGCAGTTCTTC. Translated: CASNGQVEGNEQFF.

The V and J genes are TRBV27 and TRBJ1-1; unclear D gene. Germline V gene sequence: CDR1 MNHEY, CDR2 SMNVEV (reference sequence). Trimming left V 3 bases short and J 1 base short, with 9 bases between. The CDR3 sequence is 14 residues long. This chain's CDR3 is CASSFRGRNTEAFF. CDR3 nucleotide sequence: TGTGCCAGCAGTTTCCGGGGTCGGAACACTGAAGCTTTCTTT.

The rearrangement joins TRBV5-1 to TRBJ2-7; D might be TRBD1 (5 bases). This CDR3 is 14 amino acids long. Germline V gene data show CDR1 as SGHRS and CDR2 as YFSETQ. V was trimmed by 4 bases and J by 0 bases, leaving 11 bases between them. The CDR3 sequence is CASSPRQSSYEQYF. In nucleotides, the CDR3 is TGCGCCAGCAGCCCCAGACAGAGCTCCTACGAGCAGTACTTC.

The chain has TRBV6-6 and TRBJ1-2; D is possibly TRBD1 (5 bases). This CDR3 is built from 13 residues. From germline, CDR1 is MNHNY and CDR2 SVGAGI (reference sequence). V lost 3 bases to trimming and J lost 5 bases, with 10 bases between them. The CDR3 reads CASSYGGLYGYTF. CDR3 nucleotides: TGTGCCAGCAGTTATGGGGGGTTGTATGGCTACACCTTC.

The CDR3 bases are TGTGCCAGCAGCTTAGAATACCCAGGGACTGGAAACACCATATATTTT. Translation: CASSLEYPGTGNTIYF. The chain has TRBV7-9 and TRBJ1-3, with a weak D call TRBD1 (5 bases). Trimming took 1 base from V and 2 from J, leaving 12 bases between them. The CDR3 consists of 16 residues. The germline V gene has CDR1 SEHNR and CDR2 FQNEAQ (reference sequence).

The chain combines TRBV5-1 with TRBJ2-7; D not certain. The CDR3 consists of 12 residues. Per the germline V gene, CDR1 is SGHRS and CDR2 is YFSETQ. The V and J ends lost 7 bases and 4 bases respectively, with 12 bases between them. This chain's CDR3 is CASSEPGYEQYF. The CDR3 DNA reads as TGCGCCAGCTCCGAACCCGGTTACGAGCAGTACTTC.

The V call is TRBV20-1, the J call TRBJ2-7, with D perhaps matching TRBD2 (5 bases). The germline V gene encodes CDR1 DFQATT and CDR2 SNEGSKA (reference sequence). V was pared by 6 bases and J by 6 bases, with 12 bases between. CDR3 length: 11 residues. The CDR3: CSARGPLEQYF. DNA of the CDR3: TGCAGTGCCCGGGGTCCGCTCGAGCAGTACTTC.

The chain employs TRBV27 and TRBJ2-6; D is ambiguous. This CDR3 contains 12 residues. Germline assignment: CDR1 MNHEY and CDR2 SMNVEV (reference sequence). V was cut by 9 bases and J by 1 base, with 4 bases left in between. The CDR3 loop reads CASRSGANVLTF. The CDR3 DNA follows: TGTGCCAGTAGATCTGGGGCCAACGTCCTGACTTTC.

This chain uses TRBV5-1 with TRBJ2-7; 8 nucleotides line up with TRBD2. The junction had 5 bases not matched to a gene; V was cut back by 0 bases and J by 3 bases. Germline V gene lookup returns CDR1 SGHRS and CDR2 YFSETQ. The CDR3 contains 15 residues. In DNA, the CDR3 is TGCGCCAGCAGCTTGGCAGCAGCGGGGGACTACGAGCAGTACTTC. It is translated as CASSLAAAGDYEQYF.

In this sample, this clone turned up once. This chain connects TRBV5-3 to TRBJ2-5; TRBD1 aligns across 9 bases. TRBV5-3 is identified as an open reading frame with a role that is uncertain. The junction had 9 bases not matched to a gene; V was cut back by 4 bases and J by 5 bases. This CDR3 contains 15 residues. In DNA, the CDR3 is TGTGCCAGAAGCATGACAGGGGGAATTGGGGAGACCCAGTACTTC. This codes for CARSMTGGIGETQYF.

The chain is built from TRBV5-1 and TRBJ1-1; tentative D call: TRBD1 (6 bases). Per the germline V gene, CDR1 is SGHRS and CDR2 is YFSETQ. The CDR3 runs to 15 residues. V lost 4 bases and J lost 5, with 18 bases in between. The CDR3 sequence: CASSRFGGAVTEAFF. The CDR3 region has the DNA TGCGCCAGCAGCCGATTTGGGGGGGCTGTGACTGAAGCTTTCTTT.

This clone appeared a single time. The rearrangement joins TRBV6-6 to TRBJ1-5; D is unresolved. Trimming cost V 6 bases and J 0 bases, with 6 bases left between them. Germline CDR1 is MNHNY and CDR2 is SVGAGI (reference sequence). The CDR3 runs to 13 residues. The CDR3 is CASRADSNQPQHF. Here the CDR3 DNA reads TGTGCCAGCAGGGCAGATAGCAATCAGCCCCAGCATTTT.